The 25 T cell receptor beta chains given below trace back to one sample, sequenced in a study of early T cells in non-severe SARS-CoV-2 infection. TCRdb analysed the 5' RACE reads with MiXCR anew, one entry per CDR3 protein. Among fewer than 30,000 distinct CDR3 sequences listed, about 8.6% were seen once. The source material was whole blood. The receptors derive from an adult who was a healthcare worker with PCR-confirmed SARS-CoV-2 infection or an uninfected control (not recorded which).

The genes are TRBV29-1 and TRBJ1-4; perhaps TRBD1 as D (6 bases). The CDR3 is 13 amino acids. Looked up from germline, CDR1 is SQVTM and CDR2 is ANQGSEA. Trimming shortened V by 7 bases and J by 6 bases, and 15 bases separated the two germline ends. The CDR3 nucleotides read TGCAGCGCCAAACAGGGAGGTGATGAAAAACTGTTTTTT. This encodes CSAKQGGDEKLFF.

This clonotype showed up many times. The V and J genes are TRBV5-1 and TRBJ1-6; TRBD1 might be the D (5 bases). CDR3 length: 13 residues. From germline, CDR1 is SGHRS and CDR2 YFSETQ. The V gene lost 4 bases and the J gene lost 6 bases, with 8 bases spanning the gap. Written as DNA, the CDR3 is TGCGCCAGCAGCCCGGGGGTTAATTCACCCCTCCACTTT. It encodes CASSPGVNSPLHF.

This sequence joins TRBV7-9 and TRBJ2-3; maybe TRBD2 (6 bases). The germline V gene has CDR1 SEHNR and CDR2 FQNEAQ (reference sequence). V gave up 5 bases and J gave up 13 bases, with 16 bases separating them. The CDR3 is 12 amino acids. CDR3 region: CASSQGLNEKYF. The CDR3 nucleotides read TGTGCCAGCAGCCAAGGACTAAACGAGAAGTATTTT.

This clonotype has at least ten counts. In DNA form, the CDR3 reads TGCGCCAGCAGCCAGGAGGTGACTCGGGATACGCAGTATTTT. Translated, it gives CASSQEVTRDTQYF. The rearrangement joins TRBV4-1 to TRBJ2-3; tentative D call: TRBD2 (5 bases). The germline V gene encodes CDR1 MGHRA and CDR2 YSYEKL. Trimming took 3 bases from V and 6 from J, leaving 13 bases between them. The length of the CDR3 is 14 residues.

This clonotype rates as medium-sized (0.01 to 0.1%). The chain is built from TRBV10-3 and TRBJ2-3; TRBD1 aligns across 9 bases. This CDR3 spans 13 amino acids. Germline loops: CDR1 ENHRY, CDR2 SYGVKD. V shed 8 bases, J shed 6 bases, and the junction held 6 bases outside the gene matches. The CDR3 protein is CAIRQGEVDTQYF. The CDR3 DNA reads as TGTGCCATCCGACAGGGGGAAGTGGATACGCAGTATTTT.

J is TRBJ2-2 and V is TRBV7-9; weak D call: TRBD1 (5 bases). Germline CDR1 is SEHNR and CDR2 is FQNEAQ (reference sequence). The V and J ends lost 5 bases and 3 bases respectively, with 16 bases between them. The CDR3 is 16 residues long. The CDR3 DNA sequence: TGTGCCAGCAGCCAACAGAGGACACTCCACACCGGGGAGCTGTTTTTT. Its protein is CASSQQRTLHTGELFF.

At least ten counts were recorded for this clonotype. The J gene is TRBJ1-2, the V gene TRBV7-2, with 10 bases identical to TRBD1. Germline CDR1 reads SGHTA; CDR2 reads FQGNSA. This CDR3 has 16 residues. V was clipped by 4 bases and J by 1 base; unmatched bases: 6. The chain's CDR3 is CASSSTGGLLNYGYTF. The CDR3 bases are TGTGCCAGCAGCTCGACAGGGGGCCTCCTTAACTATGGCTACACCTTC.

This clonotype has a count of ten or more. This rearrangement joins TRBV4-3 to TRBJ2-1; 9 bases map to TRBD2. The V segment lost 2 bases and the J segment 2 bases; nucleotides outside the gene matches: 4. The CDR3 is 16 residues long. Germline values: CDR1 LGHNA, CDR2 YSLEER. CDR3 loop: CASSQQTSGPYNEQFF. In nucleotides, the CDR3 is TGCGCCAGCAGCCAACAGACTAGCGGTCCCTACAATGAGCAGTTCTTC.

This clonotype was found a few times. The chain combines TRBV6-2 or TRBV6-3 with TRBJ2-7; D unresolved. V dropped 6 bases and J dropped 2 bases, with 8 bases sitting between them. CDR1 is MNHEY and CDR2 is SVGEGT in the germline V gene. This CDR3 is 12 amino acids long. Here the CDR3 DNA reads TGTGCCAGCAGAGGTAACGCCTACGAGCAGTACTTC. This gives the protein CASRGNAYEQYF.

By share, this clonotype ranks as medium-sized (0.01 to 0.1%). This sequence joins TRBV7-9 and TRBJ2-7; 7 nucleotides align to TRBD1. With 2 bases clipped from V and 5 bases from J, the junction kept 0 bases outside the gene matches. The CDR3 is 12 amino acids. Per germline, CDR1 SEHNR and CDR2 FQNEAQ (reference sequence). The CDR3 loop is CASSLTGDEQYF. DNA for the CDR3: TGTGCCAGCAGCTTAACAGGGGACGAGCAGTACTTC.

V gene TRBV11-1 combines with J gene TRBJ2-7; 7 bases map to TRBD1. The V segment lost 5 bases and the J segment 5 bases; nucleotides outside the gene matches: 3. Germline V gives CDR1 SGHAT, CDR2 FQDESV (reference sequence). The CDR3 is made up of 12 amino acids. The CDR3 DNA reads TGTGCCAGCAGCCCCGACAGGGACGAGCAGTACTTC. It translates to CASSPDRDEQYF.

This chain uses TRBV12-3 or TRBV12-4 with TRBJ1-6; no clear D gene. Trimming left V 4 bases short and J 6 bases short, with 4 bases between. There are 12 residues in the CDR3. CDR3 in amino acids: CASSSSNSPLHF. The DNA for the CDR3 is TGTGCCAGCAGTTCTTCTAATTCACCCCTCCACTTT.

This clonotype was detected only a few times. The CDR3 DNA reads as TGCGCCAGCAGCTTGCGTAGGACAGGGGAAGAGACCCAGTACTTC. It is translated as CASSLRRTGEETQYF. The chain couples TRBV5-1 to TRBJ2-5; 9 nucleotides line up with TRBD1. This CDR3 is 15 amino acids long. CDR1 and CDR2 from the germline V gene are SGHRS and YFSETQ. V was pared by 1 base and J by 3 bases, with 4 bases of the junction left unmatched.

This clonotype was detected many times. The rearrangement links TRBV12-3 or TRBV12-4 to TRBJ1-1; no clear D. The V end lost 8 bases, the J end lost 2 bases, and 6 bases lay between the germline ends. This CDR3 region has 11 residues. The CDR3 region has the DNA TGTGCCAGCCAGAGTAACACTGAAGCTTTCTTT. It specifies CASQSNTEAFF.

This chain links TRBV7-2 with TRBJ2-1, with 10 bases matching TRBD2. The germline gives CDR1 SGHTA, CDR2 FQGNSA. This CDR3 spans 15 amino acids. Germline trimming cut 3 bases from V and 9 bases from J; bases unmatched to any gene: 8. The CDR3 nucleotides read TGTGCCAGCAGCTTGTCTAGCGGGGGAGGTGGTGAGCAGTTCTTC. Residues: CASSLSSGGGGEQFF.

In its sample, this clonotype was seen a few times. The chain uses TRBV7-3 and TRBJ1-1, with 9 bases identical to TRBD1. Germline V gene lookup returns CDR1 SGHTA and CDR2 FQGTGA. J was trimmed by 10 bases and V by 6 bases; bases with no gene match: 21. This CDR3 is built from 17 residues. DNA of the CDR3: TGTGCCAGCAGACTAAAGAATTATTCCAACAGGGGGCGAAGAGCTTTCTTT. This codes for CASRLKNYSNRGRRAFF. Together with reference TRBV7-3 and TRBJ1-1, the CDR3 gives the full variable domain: GAGVSQTPSNKVTEKGKYVELRCDPISGHTALYWYRQSLGQGPEFLIYFQGTGAADDSGLPNDRFFAVRPEGSVSTLKIQRTERGDSAVYLCASRLKNYSNRGRRAFFGQGTRLTVV.

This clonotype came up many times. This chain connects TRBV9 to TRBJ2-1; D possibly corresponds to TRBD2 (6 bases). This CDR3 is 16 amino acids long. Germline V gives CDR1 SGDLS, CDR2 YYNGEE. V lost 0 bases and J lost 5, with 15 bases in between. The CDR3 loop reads CASSVAGRGYDNEQFF. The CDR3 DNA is TGTGCCAGCAGCGTAGCGGGCCGGGGGTATGACAATGAGCAGTTCTTC.

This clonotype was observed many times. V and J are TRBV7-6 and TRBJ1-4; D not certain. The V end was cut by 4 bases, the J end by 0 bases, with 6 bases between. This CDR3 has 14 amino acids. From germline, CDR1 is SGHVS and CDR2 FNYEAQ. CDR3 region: CASSYRATNEKLFF. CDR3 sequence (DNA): TGTGCCAGCAGCTACAGAGCAACTAATGAAAAACTGTTTTTT.

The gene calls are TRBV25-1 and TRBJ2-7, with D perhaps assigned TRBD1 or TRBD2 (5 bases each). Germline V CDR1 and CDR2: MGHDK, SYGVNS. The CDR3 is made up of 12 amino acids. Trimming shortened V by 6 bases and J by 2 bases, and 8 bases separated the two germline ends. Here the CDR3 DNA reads TGTGCCAGCAGCGTGGGACCCTACGAGCAGTACTTC. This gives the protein CASSVGPYEQYF.

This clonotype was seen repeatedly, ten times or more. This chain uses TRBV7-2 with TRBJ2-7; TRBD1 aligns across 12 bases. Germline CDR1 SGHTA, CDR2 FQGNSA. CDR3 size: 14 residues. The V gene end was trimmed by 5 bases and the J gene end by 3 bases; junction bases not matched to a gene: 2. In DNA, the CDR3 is TGTGCCAGCAGCGGGACAGGGGGCTTCTACGAGCAGTACTTC. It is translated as CASSGTGGFYEQYF. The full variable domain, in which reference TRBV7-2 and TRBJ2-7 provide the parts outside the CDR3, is GAGVSQSPSNKVTEKGKDVELRCDPISGHTALYWYRQSLGQGLEFLIYFQGNSAPDKSGLPSDRFSAERTGGSVSTLTIQRTQQEDSAVYLCASSGTGGFYEQYFGPGTRLTVT.

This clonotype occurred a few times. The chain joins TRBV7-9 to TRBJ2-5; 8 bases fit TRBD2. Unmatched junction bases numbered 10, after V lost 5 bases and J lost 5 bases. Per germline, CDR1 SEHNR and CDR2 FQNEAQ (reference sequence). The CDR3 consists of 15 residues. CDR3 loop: CASSAPGLGAETQYF. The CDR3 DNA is TGTGCCAGCAGCGCGCCGGGACTAGGGGCGGAGACCCAGTACTTC.

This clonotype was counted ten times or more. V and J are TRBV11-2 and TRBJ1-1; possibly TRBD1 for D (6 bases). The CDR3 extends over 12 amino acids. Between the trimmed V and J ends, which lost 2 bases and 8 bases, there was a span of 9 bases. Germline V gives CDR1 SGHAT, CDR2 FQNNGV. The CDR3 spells CASSLYRAEAFF. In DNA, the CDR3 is TGTGCCAGCAGCTTATACAGGGCCGAAGCTTTCTTT.

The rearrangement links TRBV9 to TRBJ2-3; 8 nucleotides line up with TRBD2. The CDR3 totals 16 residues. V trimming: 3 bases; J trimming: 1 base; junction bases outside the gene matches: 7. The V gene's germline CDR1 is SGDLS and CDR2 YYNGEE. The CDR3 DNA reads TGTGCCAGCAGCGCTGCCGGGACTAGACGCACAGATACGCAGTATTTT. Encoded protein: CASSAAGTRRTDTQYF.

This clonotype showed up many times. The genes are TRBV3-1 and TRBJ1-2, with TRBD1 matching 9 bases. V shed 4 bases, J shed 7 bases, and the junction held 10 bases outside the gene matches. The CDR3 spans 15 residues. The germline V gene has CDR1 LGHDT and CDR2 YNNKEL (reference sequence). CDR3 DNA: TGTGCCAGCAGCCTCACCGGGACAGGGCGTACTGGCTACACCTTC. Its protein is CASSLTGTGRTGYTF.

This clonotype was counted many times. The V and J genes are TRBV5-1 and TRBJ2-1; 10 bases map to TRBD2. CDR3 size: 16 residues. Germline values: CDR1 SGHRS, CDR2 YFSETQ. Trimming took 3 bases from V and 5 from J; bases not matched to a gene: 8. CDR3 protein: CASSWAPSGGNNEQFF. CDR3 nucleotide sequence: TGCGCCAGCAGCTGGGCTCCTAGCGGGGGAAACAATGAGCAGTTCTTC.